A single sample gave rise to the 29 T cell receptor beta chains below, sequenced in a study of blood T cell repertoires in COVID-19. TCRdb's copy holds only in-frame clones and misses some; the assay was immunoSEQ multiplex PCR. The sample lists roughly 200,000 clones, 81% seen once, with roughly 8% in the top ten. Sequencing input: peripheral blood. These receptors were collected from an elderly woman with acute or convalescent COVID-19.

This clone has more than one count but fewer than ten. The genes are TRBV9 and TRBJ1-3; 7 bases agree with TRBD1. J gave up 0 bases and V 3 bases, and 3 bases lay outside the gene matches. CDR1 and CDR2 (germline): SGDLS, YYNGEE. This CDR3 has 15 amino acids. For the CDR3, the DNA is TGTGCCAGCAGCGCCAGGACAGGCTCTGGAAACACCATATATTTT. Protein sequence: CASSARTGSGNTIYF.

V is TRBV5-1 and J is TRBJ2-3, with 7 bases lining up with TRBD1. J lost 4 bases, V lost 2 bases, and 19 bases had no gene match. The CDR3 sequence is 19 residues long. Germline V gene sequence: CDR1 SGHRS, CDR2 YFSETQ. CDR3 loop: CASSFPPPGLGQLPDTQYF. DNA for the CDR3: TGCGCCAGCAGCTTCCCTCCCCCGGGTTTGGGACAGTTACCAGATACGCAGTATTTT.

The chain recombines TRBV10-3 with TRBJ2-5; the match to TRBD2 covers 9 bases. The length of the CDR3 is 16 residues. Trimming cost V 11 bases and J 2 bases; bases outside gene matches: 15. The germline CDR1 and CDR2 sequences are ENHRY and SYGVKD. CDR3 residues: CAANPGGRAGQETQYF. The DNA for the CDR3 is TGTGCCGCAAACCCCGGCGGGAGGGCCGGGCAAGAGACCCAGTACTTC.

This clone is a singleton in its sample. The V and J genes are TRBV5-1 and TRBJ1-3; D might be TRBD1 (5 bases). The CDR3 has 14 residues. The germline gives CDR1 SGHRS, CDR2 YFSETQ. With 0 bases removed from V and 3 bases from J, the gap between germline ends came to 7 bases. CDR3 region: CASSLGQIGNTIYF. The CDR3 DNA reads TGCGCCAGCAGCTTGGGACAGATTGGAAACACCATATATTTT.

Only one count was recorded for this clone. The chain employs TRBV20-1 and TRBJ2-1; D gene unclear. Germline V gives CDR1 DFQATT, CDR2 SNEGSKA (reference sequence). The CDR3 is made up of 10 amino acids. Trimming took off 5 bases at V and 8 bases at J, with 7 bases between the two ends. CDR3 in DNA: TGCAGTGCTGGGCGTGATGAGCAGTTCTTC. It encodes CSAGRDEQFF.

V usage is TRBV19 and J usage is TRBJ1-4; 12 bases are a match to TRBD1. The length of the CDR3 is 17 residues. The ends lost 3 bases at V and 3 bases at J; junction bases unmatched: 5. Germline-derived CDR1 and CDR2 are LNHDA and SQIVND (reference sequence). As DNA, the CDR3 is TGTGCCAGTAGTATGGCGGGACAGGGGGCAGCTAATGAAAAACTGTTTTTT. It codes for CASSMAGQGAANEKLFF.

This chain uses TRBV28 with TRBJ2-7, with D hard to call. This CDR3 contains 11 residues. The germline V gene encodes CDR1 MDHEN and CDR2 SYDVKM. The V and J ends lost 6 bases and 3 bases respectively, with 6 bases between them. DNA for the CDR3: TGTGCCAGCAGAGAGCTCTACGAGCAGTACTTC. It yields the protein CASRELYEQYF.

V and J are TRBV18 and TRBJ2-7, with TRBD2 matching 8 bases. The CDR3 is 14 amino acids. With 6 bases clipped from V and 4 bases from J, the junction kept 8 bases outside the gene matches. The germline V gene encodes CDR1 KGHSH and CDR2 LQKENI. The CDR3 loop reads CASSRRREAYEQYF. The CDR3 nucleotides read TGTGCCAGCTCCCGCAGGCGGGAGGCTTACGAGCAGTACTTC.

Note on this clone: Other DNA sequences from this sample encode an identical CDR3 as well. This sequence joins TRBV28 and TRBJ2-7; D remains unclear. Germline lookup yields CDR1 MDHEN and CDR2 SYDVKM. The CDR3 sequence is 11 residues long. With 5 bases removed from V and 2 bases from J, the gap between germline ends came to 4 bases. The CDR3 loop reads CASSPTYEQYF. The CDR3, as DNA: TGTGCCAGCAGTCCAACCTACGAGCAGTACTTC.

This clone was detected a few times. The same CDR3 can be traced to other DNA sequences in this sample. This chain connects TRBV3-1 (or the pseudogene TRBV3-2) to TRBJ1-1, with a tentative D call TRBD1 (5 bases). V dropped 1 base and J dropped 1 base, with 7 bases sitting between them. CDR1 and CDR2 (germline): LGHDT, YNNKEL (reference sequence). This CDR3 spans 14 amino acids. The CDR3 is CASSQAQGNTEAFF. CDR3 DNA sequence: TGTGCCAGCAGCCAAGCTCAGGGGAACACTGAAGCTTTCTTT.

The V call is TRBV13, the J call TRBJ2-1; 10 bases are a match to TRBD1. V shed 7 bases and J 1 base; nucleotides not matched to a gene: 4. Germline assignment: CDR1 PRHDT and CDR2 FYEKMQ (reference sequence). CDR3 length equals 15 residues. CDR3 region: CASTWGQGSYNEQFF. The CDR3 DNA is TGTGCCAGCACGTGGGGACAGGGGTCCTACAATGAGCAGTTCTTC.

V gene TRBV19 combines with J gene TRBJ2-5; a possible D gene is TRBD1 (5 bases). This CDR3 spans 15 amino acids. The V end lost 4 bases, the J end lost 5 bases, and 17 bases lay between the germline ends. Germline values: CDR1 LNHDA, CDR2 SQIVND (reference sequence). CDR3 nucleotide sequence: TGTGCCAGTAGTAGAACGACAGACCTAGGCGAGACCCAGTACTTC. This sequence encodes CASSRTTDLGETQYF. Full variable domain (remainder filled in from reference TRBV19 and TRBJ2-5): DGGITQSPKYLFRKEGQNVTLSCEQNLNHDAMYWYRQDPGQGLRLIYYSQIVNDFQKGDIAEGYSVSREKKESFPLTVTSAQKNPTAFYLCASSRTTDLGETQYFGPGTRLLVL.

This clone appeared once. The J gene is TRBJ1-5, the V gene TRBV2; D is perhaps TRBD1 (6 bases). Trimming cost V 5 bases and J 7 bases, with 15 bases left between them. The germline CDR1 and CDR2 sequences are SNHLY and FYNNEI. The length of the CDR3 is 14 residues. CDR3 sequence (DNA): TGTGCCAGCAGTCTCCAGGGGCGAGGCCAGCCCCAGCATTTT. Amino acid sequence: CASSLQGRGQPQHF.

This clone was found once. The V call is TRBV28, the J call TRBJ1-5; 8 bases agree with TRBD1. There are 17 residues in the CDR3. Germline CDR1 is MDHEN and CDR2 is SYDVKM. With 1 base clipped from V and 3 bases from J, the junction kept 8 bases outside the gene matches. As DNA, the CDR3 is TGTGCCAGCAGTTTATATACCGGGACAGGAGTCAATCAGCCCCAGCATTTT. It is translated as CASSLYTGTGVNQPQHF.

The chain couples TRBV5-8 to TRBJ2-3, with a possible D match to TRBD1 (5 bases). Trimming cost V 7 bases and J 6 bases, with 21 bases left between them. The germline V gene has CDR1 SGHTS and CDR2 YDEGEE. The CDR3 spans 15 residues. The DNA for the CDR3 is TGTGCCAGCCCCCCATTAAGGGGTTCACGGGATACGCAGTATTTT. Its translation is CASPPLRGSRDTQYF.

The gene calls are TRBV5-6 and TRBJ2-1, with D perhaps matching TRBD2 (5 bases). This CDR3 is built from 15 residues. Germline V CDR1 and CDR2: SGHDT, YYEEEE. V lost 3 bases and J 2 bases, leaving 12 bases between the germline ends. The CDR3 region has the DNA TGTGCCAGCAGCTGGGAGACCAGCCCCTACAATGAGCAGTTCTTC. It yields the protein CASSWETSPYNEQFF.

This clone was observed a single time. This chain joins TRBV6-5 and TRBJ1-4; the D is unclear. This CDR3 comprises 13 residues. Trimming removed 8 bases at V and 0 bases at J, with 7 bases between. The germline CDR1 and CDR2 sequences are MNHEY and SVGAGI. The CDR3 nucleotides are TGTGCCAGCCGTTTCTCAACTAATGAAAAACTGTTTTTT. It yields the protein CASRFSTNEKLFF.

The V gene is TRBV7-2, the J gene TRBJ2-7; no reliable D call. The V end was cut by 1 base, the J end by 3 bases, with 7 bases between. CDR3 length: 13 residues. CDR1 and CDR2 (germline): SGHTA, FQGNSA. The CDR3 DNA sequence: TGTGCCAGCAGCTTAGTACCTAGCTACGAGCAGTACTTC. This translates into CASSLVPSYEQYF.

This rearrangement joins TRBV10-3 to TRBJ1-1, with no clear D. The CDR3 sequence is 13 residues long. Germline V lookup: CDR1 ENHRY, CDR2 SYGVKD. V lost 2 bases and J lost 0, with 4 bases in between. This CDR3 reads CAISETMNTEAFF. Written as DNA, the CDR3 is TGTGCCATCAGTGAGACTATGAACACTGAAGCTTTCTTT.

V usage is TRBV2 and J usage is TRBJ2-7; 8 bases map to TRBD1. The CDR3 covers 14 residues. The V gene end was trimmed by 6 bases and the J gene end by 3 bases; junction bases not matched to a gene: 7. CDR1 is SNHLY and CDR2 is FYNNEI in the germline V gene. For the CDR3, the DNA is TGTGCCAGCAGGCCGGGACAGGCCCGCTACGAGCAGTACTTC. This sequence encodes CASRPGQARYEQYF.

J is TRBJ1-2 and V is TRBV19; the match to TRBD1 covers 9 bases. CDR3 size: 16 residues. Germline values: CDR1 LNHDA, CDR2 SQIVND (reference sequence). V gave up 3 bases and J gave up 8 bases; unmatched junction bases: 13. The CDR3 nucleotides read TGTGCCAGTAGTATCGATACCGGGACAGGGTCGGGAGGCTACACCTTC. Translated: CASSIDTGTGSGGYTF.

The chain joins TRBV30 to TRBJ2-5, with TRBD2 matching over 11 bases. The germline V gene has CDR1 GTSNPN and CDR2 SVGIG (reference sequence). The trim removed 3 bases at V and 1 base at J, leaving 1 base unmatched. CDR3 length: 14 residues. The CDR3: CAWRGLAAQETQYF. In DNA form, the CDR3 reads TGTGCCTGGAGGGGACTAGCGGCCCAAGAGACCCAGTACTTC.

This chain links TRBV3-1 (or the pseudogene TRBV3-2) with TRBJ2-7; 10 bases match TRBD1. The CDR3 is 16 amino acids. Unmatched junction bases numbered 7, after V lost 1 base and J lost 4 bases. Looked up from germline, CDR1 is LGHDT and CDR2 is YNNKEL (reference sequence). CDR3 nucleotide sequence: TGTGCCAGCAGCCAAGGGGGGACAGGGGTTGAGTACGAGCAGTACTTC. Translated: CASSQGGTGVEYEQYF.

This chain links TRBV29-1 with TRBJ1-2; 9 bases are a match to TRBD1. J was trimmed by 4 bases and V by 0 bases; bases with no gene match: 9. Per the germline V gene, CDR1 is SQVTM and CDR2 is ANQGSEA. This CDR3 comprises 16 residues. For the CDR3, the DNA is TGCAGCGTTGAAGATTTGGGACAGGGAGGGGGCTATGGCTACACCTTC. Translated, it gives CSVEDLGQGGGYGYTF.

V is TRBV9 and J is TRBJ1-1, with no clear D. CDR1 SGDLS and CDR2 YYNGEE come from the germline V gene. The V and J ends lost 2 bases and 4 bases respectively, with 9 bases between them. This CDR3 comprises 13 residues. The CDR3 loop is CASSVQVGTEAFF. CDR3 nucleotides: TGTGCCAGCAGCGTCCAGGTGGGCACTGAAGCTTTCTTT.

This clone was detected only once. The chain uses TRBV2 and TRBJ2-5, with 8 bases lining up with TRBD1. Germline-derived CDR1 and CDR2 are SNHLY and FYNNEI. V lost 5 bases and J lost 5; bases outside the gene matches: 4. The CDR3 runs to 13 residues. The chain's CDR3 is CASSTDRAETQYF. In DNA, the CDR3 is TGTGCCAGCAGTACGGACAGGGCGGAGACCCAGTACTTC.

The gene calls are TRBV7-9 and TRBJ1-5, with TRBD1 matching over 8 bases. The CDR3 is 17 amino acids. Germline V gene lookup returns CDR1 SEHNR and CDR2 FQNEAQ (reference sequence). V lost 1 base to trimming and J lost 0 bases; unmatched junction nucleotides: 5. The DNA for the CDR3 is TGTGCCAGCAGCTTAGGGCAGGGGGCACGTAGCAATCAGCCCCAGCATTTT. The encoded protein is CASSLGQGARSNQPQHF.

For the CDR3, the DNA is TGCAGCGTTGCGCTGCAGGGGGACTATGGCTACACCTTC. Amino acids: CSVALQGDYGYTF. The chain uses TRBV29-1 and TRBJ1-2, with 7 bases identical to TRBD1. V was clipped by 4 bases and J by 3 bases; unmatched bases: 5. CDR3 length equals 13 residues. Germline V gene lookup returns CDR1 SQVTM and CDR2 ANQGSEA.

This chain uses TRBV29-1 with TRBJ1-2; 7 bases fit TRBD1. The CDR3 totals 13 residues. Trimming removed 6 bases from V and 1 base from J; junction bases left unmatched: 5. Germline-derived CDR1 and CDR2 are SQVTM and ANQGSEA. CDR3: CSVGDRHNYGYTF. DNA for the CDR3: TGCAGCGTAGGGGACAGACATAACTATGGCTACACCTTC.